These 22 T cell receptor beta chains share one sample of origin, sequenced in a study of blood T cell repertoires in COVID-19. Generated by immunoSEQ multiplex PCR, the TCRdb table keeps only in-frame clones and is missing some. The sample has 150,000 to 200,000 clones; almost 85% are singletons. The sequenced material came from peripheral blood. The receptor set was obtained from a woman older than 75 with COVID-19, enrolled during active disease.

This chain links TRBV19 with TRBJ2-5, with a weak D call TRBD2 (5 bases). V was shortened by 6 bases and J by 1 base, with 9 bases between the two germline ends. The germline V gene has CDR1 LNHDA and CDR2 SQIVND (reference sequence). The CDR3 contains 13 residues. The CDR3 DNA sequence: TGTGCCAGTAGCAGACGGGGCCAAGAGACCCAGTACTTC. Translation: CASSRRGQETQYF.

The V gene is TRBV11-2, the J gene TRBJ1-1; D is possibly TRBD1 (5 bases). This CDR3 is built from 15 residues. Trimming removed 3 bases from V and 1 base from J, with 12 bases in between. From germline, CDR1 is SGHAT and CDR2 FQNNGV. This chain's CDR3 is CASSFLSTANTEAFF. CDR3 DNA sequence: TGTGCCAGCAGCTTTTTGTCGACAGCGAACACTGAAGCTTTCTTT.

This sequence joins TRBV28 and TRBJ2-3; D gene ambiguous. The CDR3 is 13 amino acids. V was clipped by 8 bases and J by 0 bases, with 9 bases between them. Germline V gene data show CDR1 as MDHEN and CDR2 as SYDVKM. The CDR3 nucleotides are TGTGCCAGCTCCTTCGGGAGCACAGATACGCAGTATTTT. It yields the protein CASSFGSTDTQYF.

The chain uses TRBV3-1 (or the pseudogene TRBV3-2) and TRBJ2-5, with a weak D call TRBD2 (6 bases). Trimming cost V 0 bases and J 1 base, with 6 bases left between them. Looked up from germline, CDR1 is LGHDT and CDR2 is YNNKEL (reference sequence). The CDR3 is 14 residues long. The CDR3 sequence is CASSQDSGQETQYF. The CDR3 DNA sequence: TGTGCCAGCAGCCAAGATAGCGGCCAAGAGACCCAGTACTTC.

The chain links TRBV19 to TRBJ1-1; maybe TRBD1 (6 bases). The CDR3 has 15 amino acids. Trimming removed 5 bases at V and 1 base at J, with 14 bases between. Germline CDR1 is LNHDA and CDR2 is SQIVND (reference sequence). CDR3 in amino acids: CASSLTGSRNTEAFF. CDR3 coding DNA: TGTGCCAGTAGTCTCACAGGGTCAAGGAACACTGAAGCTTTCTTT.

This chain joins TRBV5-5 and TRBJ1-5; 7 positions agree with TRBD1. J was trimmed by 2 bases and V by 7 bases; bases with no gene match: 6. CDR1 is SGHKS and CDR2 is YYEKEE in the germline V gene (reference sequence). The CDR3 runs 14 residues. Here the CDR3 DNA reads TGTGCCAGCGAGGAGGGGGCGGGCAATCAGCCCCAGCATTTT. This sequence encodes CASEEGAGNQPQHF.

The rearrangement links TRBV3-1 (or the pseudogene TRBV3-2) to TRBJ2-4, with D tentatively TRBD1 (6 bases). V gave up 4 bases and J gave up 1 base, with 14 bases separating them. The CDR3 contains 16 residues. The germline CDR1 and CDR2 sequences are LGHDT and YNNKEL (reference sequence). The CDR3 sequence: CASSRFRQGAKNIQYF. CDR3 bases: TGTGCCAGCAGCCGCTTCCGCCAGGGGGCCAAAAACATTCAGTACTTC.

This clone came up a few times. The chain recombines TRBV12-3 or TRBV12-4 with TRBJ1-1, with D hard to call. Trimming took off 5 bases at V and 5 bases at J, with 12 bases between the two ends. The CDR3 length is 13 residues. This chain's CDR3 is CASSIIPRTEAFF. DNA for the CDR3: TGTGCCAGCAGTATTATACCTAGGACTGAAGCTTTCTTT.

The rearrangement joins TRBV7-2 to TRBJ2-2; D perhaps matches TRBD2 (6 bases). The germline CDR1 and CDR2 sequences are SGHTA and FQGNSA. Trimming took 2 bases from V and 0 from J, leaving 16 bases between them. CDR3 length: 18 amino acids. Here the CDR3 DNA reads TGTGCCAGCAGCTTATACTCGCGGGGAGCCTCGAACACCGGGGAGCTGTTTTTT. It encodes CASSLYSRGASNTGELFF. Full variable domain (outside the CDR3, taken from reference TRBV7-2 and TRBJ2-2): GAGVSQSPSNKVTEKGKDVELRCDPISGHTALYWYRQSLGQGLEFLIYFQGNSAPDKSGLPSDRFSAERTGGSVSTLTIQRTQQEDSAVYLCASSLYSRGASNTGELFFGEGSRLTVL.

This chain links TRBV4-1 with TRBJ2-5; no definite D call. Germline CDR1 reads MGHRA; CDR2 reads YSYEKL. The CDR3 totals 13 residues. The V and J ends lost 0 bases and 7 bases respectively, with 9 bases between them. CDR3 DNA: TGCGCCAGCAGCCAAGACACCCCGGGGACCCAGTACTTC. It is translated as CASSQDTPGTQYF.

This chain links TRBV21-1 with TRBJ2-1; the table calls TRBD2, which could not be checked here. TRBV21-1 counts as a pseudogene. This CDR3 is 13 amino acids long. The CDR3 DNA is TGTGCCAGCAGCCGCGGACTAGCTAATGAGCAGTTCTTC. Translation: CASSRGLANEQFF.

The chain joins TRBV5-5 to TRBJ1-5, with TRBD1 matching over 8 bases. The V gene end was trimmed by 5 bases and the J gene end by 4 bases; junction bases not matched to a gene: 2. The CDR3 is 13 amino acids. Germline lookup yields CDR1 SGHKS and CDR2 YYEKEE (reference sequence). CDR3 loop: CASSRTGNQPQHF. The CDR3 DNA follows: TGTGCCAGCAGTCGGACAGGGAATCAGCCCCAGCATTTT.

This clone was observed a single time. CDR3 protein: CAISEISPSGANVLTF. The CDR3 coding sequence is TGTGCCATCAGTGAAATATCCCCCTCTGGGGCCAACGTCCTGACTTTC. This chain uses TRBV10-3 with TRBJ2-6; D not certain. The CDR3 is 16 amino acids. The ends were cut back, 3 bases at V and 0 bases at J, with 9 bases in the middle. Germline lookup yields CDR1 ENHRY and CDR2 SYGVKD.

This rearrangement joins TRBV25-1 to TRBJ1-3, with D perhaps matching TRBD1 (5 bases). Trimming took off 8 bases at V and 0 bases at J, with 8 bases between the two ends. CDR1 is MGHDK, CDR2 SYGVNS, per germline. CDR3 length: 13 amino acids. CDR3: CASPRVSGNTIYF. CDR3 DNA sequence: TGTGCCAGCCCCAGGGTCTCTGGAAACACCATATATTTT.

This clone was seen only once. V usage is TRBV3-1 (or the pseudogene TRBV3-2) and J usage is TRBJ1-6, with D maybe TRBD1 (6 bases). Germline V CDR1 and CDR2: LGHDT, YNNKEL (reference sequence). There are 15 residues in the CDR3. The ends were cut back, 1 base at V and 2 bases at J, with 6 bases in the middle. Here the CDR3 DNA reads TGTGCCAGCAGCCAAGGGACAGCCTATAATTCACCCCTCCACTTT. It codes for CASSQGTAYNSPLHF.

The sample holds one count of this clone. The CDR3 region is CASSGQGVLIGYTF. The CDR3 DNA is TGTGCCAGCAGTGGACAGGGGGTCTTAATAGGCTACACCTTC. The J gene is TRBJ1-2, the V gene TRBV3-1 (or the pseudogene TRBV3-2), with 10 bases aligning to TRBD1. CDR3 size: 14 residues. Per germline, CDR1 LGHDT and CDR2 YNNKEL (reference sequence). V dropped 6 bases and J dropped 8; count of bases not matched to a gene: 9.

The gene calls are TRBV3-1 (or the pseudogene TRBV3-2) and TRBJ2-1; D is perhaps TRBD2 (6 bases). The CDR3 is 13 residues long. V was shortened by 6 bases and J by 0 bases, with 6 bases between the two germline ends. Germline CDR1 reads LGHDT; CDR2 reads YNNKEL (reference sequence). In nucleotides, the CDR3 is TGTGCCAGCAGGCGGGACTCCTACAATGAGCAGTTCTTC. Translated: CASRRDSYNEQFF.

Worth noting for this clone: At one boundary the junction diverges from the germline segment, which might be a read error. The genes are TRBV7-7 and TRBJ1-1, with no clear D. The CDR3 has 15 amino acids. Germline lookup yields CDR1 SSHAT and CDR2 FNYEAQ (reference sequence). The DNA for the CDR3 is TGTGCTAGCAGCTCCCCAGGTTTGATGAACACTGAAGCTTTCTTT. Translating it yields CASSSPGLMNTEAFF.

The chain couples TRBV5-4 to TRBJ1-6; possible D gene TRBD1, 6 bases. The CDR3 length is 14 residues. From germline, CDR1 is SGHNT and CDR2 YYREEE (reference sequence). The V end was cut by 4 bases, the J end by 9 bases, with 14 bases between. The CDR3 reads CASSPSGVGSPLHF. DNA for the CDR3: TGTGCCAGCAGCCCGTCAGGGGTTGGTTCACCCCTCCACTTT.

This rearrangement joins TRBV11-3 to TRBJ2-3; D unresolved. Germline V gene data show CDR1 as SGHNT and CDR2 as YENEEA. Trimming cost V 0 bases and J 4 bases, with 5 bases left between them. The CDR3 length is 13 residues. The CDR3, as DNA: TGTGCCAGCAGCTTAGATCAGGCAGATACGCAGTATTTT. It yields the protein CASSLDQADTQYF.

The rearrangement uses TRBV2 and TRBJ2-5; no definite D call. From germline, CDR1 is SNHLY and CDR2 FYNNEI. The CDR3 covers 12 residues. Trimming left V 1 base short and J 5 bases short, with 5 bases between. The CDR3 coding sequence is TGTGCCAGCAGTGAAGGTCGGGAGACCCAGTACTTC. Translating gives CASSEGRETQYF.

J is TRBJ2-3 and V is TRBV28; 8 bases align to TRBD2. The CDR3 loop spans 14 amino acids. Germline V gene data show CDR1 as MDHEN and CDR2 as SYDVKM. Unmatched junction bases numbered 4, after V lost 2 bases and J lost 6 bases. The DNA of the CDR3 is TGTGCCAGCAGTTTAGTCGGGAGGGCCGATACGCAGTATTTT. Its protein is CASSLVGRADTQYF.